This T cell receptor beta chain was sequenced for a study of T cell repertoires in aging, cancer and after chemotherapy. Study findings and constraints: Healthy donors lost TCR diversity with age mainly through richness, cancer patients through richness and evenness. Age-matched healthy donors had significantly more diverse, less clonal blood TCR repertoires than untreated cancer patients.

Multiplex touch-down PCR with TRB-A/B primers amplified rearranged V-D-J TRB sequences. From the multiplex PCR reads, TCRdb called clonotypes with MiXCR, one entry per CDR3 protein. The sample shows approximately 3,000 distinct CDR3 sequences, roughly 34% of them seen only once. TCR beta rearrangements were amplified from peripheral blood genomic DNA. Comment on this clonotype: Its antigen remains unknown.

Germline V gene sequence: CDR1 LNHDA, CDR2 SQIVND (reference sequence). J was trimmed by 7 bases and V by 5 bases; bases with no gene match: 10. There are 15 residues in the CDR3. This chain connects TRBV19 to TRBJ1-2; 10 bases map to TRBD1. This receptor was taken from a human donor in good health. Sequencing was performed on blood. The CDR3 region has the DNA TGTGCCAGTAGTCCCGAGAGCTGGACAGGGGGTGGCTACACCTTC. It encodes CASSPESWTGGGYTF.